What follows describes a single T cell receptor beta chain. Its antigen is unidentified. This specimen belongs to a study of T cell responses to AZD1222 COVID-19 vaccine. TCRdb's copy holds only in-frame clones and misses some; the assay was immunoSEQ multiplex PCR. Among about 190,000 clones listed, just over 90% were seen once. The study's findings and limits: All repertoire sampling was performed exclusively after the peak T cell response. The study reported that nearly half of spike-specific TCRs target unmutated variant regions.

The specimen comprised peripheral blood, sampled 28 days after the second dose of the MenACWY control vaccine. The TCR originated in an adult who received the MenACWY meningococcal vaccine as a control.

CDR3 in DNA: TGTGCCACCAGTCCTGAGCACGGGGACGGTGGCTACACCTTC. It specifies CATSPEHGDGGYTF. This chain connects TRBV24-1 to TRBJ1-2, with D possibly TRBD1 on 5 matching bases. Germline V gene data show CDR1 as KGHDR and CDR2 as SFDVKD. The V and J ends lost 6 bases and 7 bases respectively, with 17 bases between them. The CDR3 contains 14 residues.